The source of this T cell receptor beta chain is a study of T cell changes during pregnancy in multiple sclerosis. The repertoire was sequenced with immunoSEQ multiplex PCR; TCRdb's copy has only in-frame clones and lacks some. The sample contains tens of thousands of clones, approximately 90% of which appear only once. Germline CDR1 is MGHRA and CDR2 is YSYEKL. The CDR3 consists of 16 residues. Unmatched junction bases numbered 6, after V lost 0 bases and J lost 4 bases. The chain uses TRBV4-1 and TRBJ2-7; TRBD2 matches 10 bases. The specimen was peripheral blood, collected in the first trimester of pregnancy. The TCR sequence derives from a female donor in good health, enrolled as a control in a pregnancy study. The CDR3 nucleotides read TGCGCCAGCAGCCAAGAGGCTAGCGGGGGTATGTACGAGCAGTACTTC. Encoded protein: CASSQEASGGMYEQYF.